The entry below describes one TCR beta chain. Per the original data handling: For nucleated cells, counts were estimated from reference gene primer amplification. Sequenced by immunoSEQ multiplex PCR; TCRdb stores in-frame clones only, minus some. V and J calls and clone size are as listed in that table; D and trimming were resolved from the DNA. Altogether 70,000 to 80,000 clones are present, 90% to 95% being singletons, with the ten largest covering about 6.1%. This specimen belongs to a study of blood T cell repertoires in COVID-19. Study details: Both acute and convalescent COVID-19 samples were obtained from the United States, Italy and Spain. PBMCs, B-cell-depleted T cells, or T cells were the source of the cDNA or gDNA that made up the material.

V lost 2 bases, J lost 5 bases, and 19 bases lay in between. The CDR3 contains 17 residues. Germline V gives CDR1 LNHDA, CDR2 SQIVND (reference sequence). This receptor was taken from a human donor in a cohort sampled during active COVID-19. The sequenced material came from peripheral blood. The rearrangement links TRBV19 to TRBJ1-5; possibly TRBD1 for D (5 bases). For the CDR3, the DNA is TGTGCCAGTAGTATAAGGGATCTCGCGGGGGGAGATCAGCCCCAGCATTTT. Translating gives CASSIRDLAGGDQPQHF.